The present TCR beta chain was sequenced within a study of immune reconstitution after stem cell transplant in scleroderma (dated by TCRdb to the late 2010s). By sample share, this clonotype is medium-sized (0.01 to 0.1%). Its antigen is unknown. No clone much larger than this one lies a single base away; base qualities are absent. At the junction V is shortened by 6 bases and J by 4 bases; bases outside the gene matches: 4. Reading the germline V gene (reference sequence) gives CDR1 DFQATT and CDR2 SNEGSKA. Measured from the cysteine to the phenylalanine, the CDR3 is 13 residues long. The retained sequence is limited to the CDR3, 39 bases, with the frame set at the first base. Library preparation employed RT-PCR. Sequencing took place on an Illumina MiSeq. TCRdb handled the public reads itself, with Q25 trimming in fastp and clone calling in MiXCR, and kept productive beta chains. Each record represents a unique CDR3 protein, reported with the most common genes and DNA among its rows. Within this sample are 2,000 to 3,000 distinct CDR3 sequences, with 11% of them counted one time only. The leading ten clones occupy roughly a quarter of the sample.

The sequence is built from TRBV20-1 and TRBJ1-2; a stretch of 11 junction bases matches TRBD1. This material was acquired before or after autologous hematopoietic stem cell transplantation (not recorded which). The receptor was derived from a female donor with systemic sclerosis. The CDR3 amino acid sequence is: CSARGTGGYGYTF. The bases read TGCAGTGCCAGGGGGACAGGGGGCTATGGCTACACCTTC.